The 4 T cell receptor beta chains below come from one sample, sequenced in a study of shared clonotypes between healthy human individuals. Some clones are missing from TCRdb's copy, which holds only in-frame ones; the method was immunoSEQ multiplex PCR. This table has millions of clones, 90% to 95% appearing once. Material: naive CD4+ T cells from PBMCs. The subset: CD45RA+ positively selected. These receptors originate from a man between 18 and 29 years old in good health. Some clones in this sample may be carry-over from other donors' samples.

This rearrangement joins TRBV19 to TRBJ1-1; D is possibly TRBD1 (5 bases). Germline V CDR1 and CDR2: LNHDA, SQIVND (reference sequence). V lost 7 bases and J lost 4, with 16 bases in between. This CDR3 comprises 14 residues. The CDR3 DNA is TGTGCCAGTAACCCCGGGGACCTCCGCACTGAAGCTTTCTTT. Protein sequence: CASNPGDLRTEAFF.

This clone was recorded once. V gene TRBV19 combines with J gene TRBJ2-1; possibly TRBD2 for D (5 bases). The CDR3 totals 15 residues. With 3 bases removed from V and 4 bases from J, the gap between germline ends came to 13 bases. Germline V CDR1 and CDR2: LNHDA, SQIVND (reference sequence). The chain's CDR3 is CASSIVTGNYNEQFF. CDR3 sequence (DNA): TGTGCCAGTAGTATCGTAACGGGGAATTACAATGAGCAGTTCTTC.

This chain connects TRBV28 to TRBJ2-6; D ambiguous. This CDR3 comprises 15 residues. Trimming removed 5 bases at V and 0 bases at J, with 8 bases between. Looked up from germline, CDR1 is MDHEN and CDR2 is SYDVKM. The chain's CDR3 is CASSTTASGANVLTF. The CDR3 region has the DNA TGTGCCAGCAGTACCACAGCCTCTGGGGCCAACGTCCTGACTTTC.

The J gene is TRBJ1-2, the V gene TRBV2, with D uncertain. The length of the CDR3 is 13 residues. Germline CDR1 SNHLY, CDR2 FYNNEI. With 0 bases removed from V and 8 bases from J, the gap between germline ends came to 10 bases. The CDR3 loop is CASSEAGSAGYTF. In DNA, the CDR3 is TGTGCCAGCAGTGAAGCAGGGTCGGCGGGCTACACCTTC.